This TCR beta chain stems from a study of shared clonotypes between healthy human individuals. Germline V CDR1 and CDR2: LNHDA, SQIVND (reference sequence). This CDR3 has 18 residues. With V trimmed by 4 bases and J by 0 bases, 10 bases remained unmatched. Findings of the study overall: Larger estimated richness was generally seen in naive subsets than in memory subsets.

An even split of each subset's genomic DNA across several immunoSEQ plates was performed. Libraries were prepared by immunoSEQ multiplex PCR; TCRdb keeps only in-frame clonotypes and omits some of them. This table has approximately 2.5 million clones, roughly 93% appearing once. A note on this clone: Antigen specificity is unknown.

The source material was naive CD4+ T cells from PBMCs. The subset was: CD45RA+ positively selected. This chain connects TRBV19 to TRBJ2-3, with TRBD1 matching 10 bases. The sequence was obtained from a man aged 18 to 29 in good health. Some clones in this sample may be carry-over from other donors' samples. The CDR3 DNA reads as TGTGCCAGTAGTACCAAAACTGGGACAGGGGCCAGCACAGATACGCAGTATTTT. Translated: CASSTKTGTGASTDTQYF.